A single sample is the source of the 20 T cell receptor beta chains below, sequenced in a study of identical twins. TCRdb re-analysed the 5' RACE reads in MiXCR, keeping a single row per CDR3 protein. The data hold approximately 500,000 distinct CDR3 sequences, with approximately 25% observed a single time. Separately, the same data were catalogued under a study of T cells expressing NK-cell markers.

Material for sequencing was CD4+ T cells sorted from blood. Receptors were obtained from a woman aged 18-29 years in good health.

This clonotype was seen a handful of times. The junction does not match germline at one end; this may be a read error. The V gene is TRBV4-1, the J gene TRBJ2-7; D is ambiguous. This CDR3 is 13 amino acids long. Germline CDR1 MGHRA, CDR2 YSYEKL. CDR3 nucleotides: TGCGCCAGCAGCCCCTCTCCCACTGAGCTGGGAAACTTC. This gives the protein CASSPSPTELGNF.

The chain recombines TRBV7-7 with TRBJ2-1; 15 bases agree with TRBD2. The CDR3 runs to 16 residues. The trim removed 5 bases at V and 9 bases at J, leaving 8 bases unmatched. In germline, CDR1 is SSHAT, CDR2 FNYEAQ (reference sequence). For the CDR3, the DNA is TGTGCCAGCAGCCTTCAAGGACTAGCGGGAGGGGGTGAGCAGTTCTTC. It yields the protein CASSLQGLAGGGEQFF. Using reference TRBV7-7 and TRBJ2-1 for the parts outside the CDR3, the full variable domain is GAGVSQSPRYKVTKRGQDVTLRCDPISSHATLYWYQQALGQGPEFLTYFNYEAQPDKSGLPSDRFSAERPEGSISTLTIQRTEQRDSAMYRCASSLQGLAGGGEQFFGPGTRLTVL.

The sample holds a few counts of this clonotype. The V and J genes are TRBV20-1 and TRBJ2-1; 7 bases fit TRBD2. The CDR3 extends over 15 amino acids. Germline V gives CDR1 DFQATT, CDR2 SNEGSKA (reference sequence). V lost 2 bases, J lost 4 bases, and 8 bases stayed unmatched. CDR3 amino acids: CSARLAGDLYNEQFF. CDR3 DNA: TGCAGTGCTAGATTGGCGGGAGACTTGTACAATGAGCAGTTCTTC.

Only a few counts were recorded for this clonotype. The chain uses TRBV7-2 and TRBJ1-2; the D is unclear. V gave up 3 bases and J gave up 7 bases, with 6 bases separating them. This CDR3 region has 11 residues. Germline-derived CDR1 and CDR2 are SGHTA and FQGNSA. The CDR3 DNA sequence: TGTGCCAGCAGCTTCTGGGGTGGCTACACCTTC. Encoded protein: CASSFWGGYTF. The full variable domain, rest sourced from reference TRBV7-2 and TRBJ1-2, is GAGVSQSPSNKVTEKGKDVELRCDPISGHTALYWYRQSLGQGLEFLIYFQGNSAPDKSGLPSDRFSAERTGGSVSTLTIQRTQQEDSAVYLCASSFWGGYTFGSGTRLTVV.

The chain uses TRBV10-3 and TRBJ2-1, with D possibly being TRBD1 or TRBD2 (5 bases each). The CDR3 covers 14 residues. Between the trimmed V and J ends, which lost 5 bases and 14 bases, there was a span of 22 bases. Germline CDR1 reads ENHRY; CDR2 reads SYGVKD. CDR3 region: CAISPAREVGPEFF. The CDR3 DNA reads TGTGCCATCAGTCCCGCTCGGGAAGTGGGGCCCGAGTTCTTC.

The chain employs TRBV12-3 or TRBV12-4 and TRBJ2-5; the match to TRBD2 covers 9 bases. V lost 1 base and J lost 4; bases outside the gene matches: 4. The CDR3 extends over 15 amino acids. The CDR3 DNA follows: TGTGCCAGCAGTTTAGGCGGGGGGGATGGAGAGACCCAGTACTTC. It codes for CASSLGGGDGETQYF.

The chain combines TRBV20-1 with TRBJ2-5; D is unclear. Germline CDR1 DFQATT, CDR2 SNEGSKA (reference sequence). V lost 5 bases, J lost 0 bases, and 7 bases lay in between. The CDR3 is 12 amino acids. The CDR3 nucleotides read TGCAGTGCTCAGTCGTACCAAGAGACCCAGTACTTC. Its protein product is CSAQSYQETQYF.

There are a few counts of this clonotype. The chain links TRBV11-2 to TRBJ2-1; the match to TRBD2 covers 7 bases. Unmatched junction bases numbered 7, after V lost 2 bases and J lost 6 bases. Germline V CDR1 and CDR2: SGHAT, FQNNGV. There are 15 residues in the CDR3. The CDR3 here is CASSLRTSAGNEQFF. The CDR3 DNA reads as TGTGCCAGCAGCTTAAGAACTAGCGCTGGCAATGAGCAGTTCTTC.

The chain recombines TRBV5-4 with TRBJ2-3; D not resolved. CDR3 length: 13 amino acids. Per the germline V gene, CDR1 is SGHNT and CDR2 is YYREEE (reference sequence). Trimming left V 4 bases short and J 6 bases short, with 12 bases between. CDR3 region: CASSPPIRDTQYF. The DNA for the CDR3 is TGTGCCAGCAGCCCCCCCATTCGGGATACGCAGTATTTT.

CDR3 sequence (DNA): TGTGCCAGCAGCTTAGGTGACTCCCCATCCAATGAGCAGTTCTTC. This gives the protein CASSLGDSPSNEQFF. The chain combines TRBV5-5 with TRBJ2-1; D unresolved. Germline values: CDR1 SGHKS, CDR2 YYEKEE (reference sequence). The CDR3 is 15 amino acids. The ends were cut back, 2 bases at V and 6 bases at J, with 15 bases in the middle.

The genes are TRBV19 and TRBJ2-5; 10 bases match TRBD2. The CDR3 totals 15 residues. The ends lost 7 bases at V and 5 bases at J; junction bases unmatched: 10. CDR1 and CDR2 (germline): LNHDA, SQIVND (reference sequence). CDR3 coding DNA: TGTGCCAGTACCTCTAGCGGGAGATCGTGGGAGACCCAGTACTTC. It encodes CASTSSGRSWETQYF. The complete variable domain, with remaining parts taken from reference TRBV19 and TRBJ2-5, reads DGGITQSPKYLFRKEGQNVTLSCEQNLNHDAMYWYRQDPGQGLRLIYYSQIVNDFQKGDIAEGYSVSREKKESFPLTVTSAQKNPTAFYLCASTSSGRSWETQYFGPGTRLLVL.

V usage is TRBV10-3 and J usage is TRBJ2-3; D is possibly TRBD1 or TRBD2 (5 bases each). Germline V gene data show CDR1 as ENHRY and CDR2 as SYGVKD. This CDR3 has 13 residues. With 10 bases removed from V and 0 bases from J, the gap between germline ends came to 11 bases. As DNA, the CDR3 is TGTGCCACCGCCGGGGCTAGCACAGATACGCAGTATTTT. Translation: CATAGASTDTQYF.

The V call is TRBV19, the J call TRBJ2-3, with D hard to call. V was cut by 1 base and J by 6 bases, with 14 bases left in between. CDR1 is LNHDA and CDR2 is SQIVND in the germline V gene (reference sequence). The CDR3 contains 15 residues. The CDR3 DNA reads TGTGCCAGTAGTATAGGGGCCACCCGTGCTGATACGCAGTATTTT. It encodes CASSIGATRADTQYF.

The V call is TRBV20-1, the J call TRBJ1-2; 7 nucleotides match TRBD1. This CDR3 has 13 residues. Trimming at V came to 6 bases and at J to 2 bases, leaving 6 bases not matched to a gene. Germline V gene sequence: CDR1 DFQATT, CDR2 SNEGSKA (reference sequence). CDR3 amino acids: CSARGGWNYGYTF. The CDR3 bases are TGCAGTGCCAGGGGGGGCTGGAACTATGGCTACACCTTC.

The chain is built from TRBV7-2 and TRBJ2-2, with D possibly TRBD1 on 5 matching bases. The CDR3 is 12 residues long. The V end lost 6 bases, the J end lost 3 bases, and 5 bases lay between the germline ends. Per the germline V gene, CDR1 is SGHTA and CDR2 is FQGNSA. DNA for the CDR3: TGTGCCAGCAGAGGGGACACCGGGGAGCTGTTTTTT. Amino acids: CASRGDTGELFF. The whole variable domain, filled in from reference TRBV7-2 and TRBJ2-2, reads GAGVSQSPSNKVTEKGKDVELRCDPISGHTALYWYRQSLGQGLEFLIYFQGNSAPDKSGLPSDRFSAERTGGSVSTLTIQRTQQEDSAVYLCASRGDTGELFFGEGSRLTVL.

Only a few counts were recorded for this clonotype. The chain couples TRBV7-3 to TRBJ2-3, with TRBD2 matching 7 bases. Losses at the gene ends were 4 bases for V and 1 base for J; bases not matched to a gene: 8. The CDR3 contains 16 residues. The germline V gene has CDR1 SGHTA and CDR2 FQGTGA. The CDR3 DNA reads as TGTGCCAGCAGCTCCCGGGGTGGGGGGGGCACAGATACGCAGTATTTT. Its translation: CASSSRGGGGTDTQYF.

This clonotype was detected a few times. V gene TRBV11-1 combines with J gene TRBJ2-1, with 9 bases identical to TRBD2. Germline lookup yields CDR1 SGHAT and CDR2 FQDESV (reference sequence). After removal of 0 bases from V and 7 bases from J, the junction contained 13 bases not matched to a gene. This CDR3 comprises 18 residues. The CDR3 nucleotides read TGTGCCAGCAGCTTAGCTGAGCGGGAGGCTTCTTTCGGGAATGAGCAGTTCTTC. It translates to CASSLAEREASFGNEQFF.

This clonotype appeared a few times. The chain has TRBV5-1 and TRBJ1-6; weak D call: TRBD1 (5 bases). Germline CDR1 is SGHRS and CDR2 is YFSETQ. This CDR3 is 15 amino acids long. V lost 1 base and J lost 14, with 19 bases in between. CDR3 protein: CASSLQQGGVSALHF. The CDR3 DNA follows: TGCGCCAGCAGCTTGCAGCAGGGAGGGGTGAGCGCCCTCCACTTT.

This chain connects TRBV6-5 to TRBJ2-2; D is unresolved. V was trimmed by 2 bases and J by 6 bases, leaving 10 bases between them. This CDR3 has 14 amino acids. The V gene's germline CDR1 is MNHEY and CDR2 SVGAGI. CDR3 coding DNA: TGTGCCAGCAGTTACCTACCCCACGCCGGGGAGCTGTTTTTT. Encoded protein: CASSYLPHAGELFF.

The chain recombines TRBV27 with TRBJ2-2, with D perhaps assigned TRBD1 or TRBD2 (5 bases each). This CDR3 is built from 15 residues. CDR1 MNHEY and CDR2 SMNVEV come from the germline V gene (reference sequence). V was clipped by 2 bases and J by 0 bases, with 7 bases between them. CDR3 protein: CASSLGDANTGELFF. The CDR3 DNA reads TGTGCCAGCAGTTTAGGGGACGCGAACACCGGGGAGCTGTTTTTT.